Listed here is a single TCR beta chain. Its antigen remains unidentified. PCR employed 60 Vbeta and 13 Jbeta primers. Sequencing was performed with immunoSEQ multiplex PCR; in TCRdb, only in-frame clones are kept and a portion is missing. The top ten hold about 4% of the sample, which has about 270,000 clones, 75% to 90% seen once. This record belongs to a study of cytomegalovirus exposure and HLA in healthy donors. Study background: Earlier results showed approximately 110 million unique TCR beta sequences derived from roughly 200 million T cells. Drawn from HLA-typed donors, tens of millions of unique TCRs were held in an early data release.

Germline CDR1 and CDR2: MDHEN and SYDVKM. The CDR3 spans 16 residues. V lost 3 bases to trimming and J lost 4 bases; unmatched junction nucleotides: 11. Notes on the study in general: As confirmed in vitro, three CMV-associated chains were specific for CMV antigens. A later examination showed that TCR association rates differed by HLA locus, with DRB1 most and HLA-C fewest.

The chain recombines TRBV28 with TRBJ2-7, with 8 bases fitting TRBD1. Material: PBMCs. The TCR originated in a man aged 35-49 years in good health and CMV-seropositive. The CDR3, as DNA: TGTGCCAGCAGTTTTCTGGCGGGACAGGAACTTTACGAGCAGTACTTC. This gives the protein CASSFLAGQELYEQYF.